These 30 T cell receptor beta chains were sequenced from one sample in a study. TCRdb itself ran the RT-PCR reads through MiXCR, one entry per CDR3 protein. The data hold about 680,000 distinct CDR3 sequences, with 13% to 15% observed a single time. The specimen was memory CD4+ T cells from blood. The receptor source for this set is a female donor in good health, serving as a healthy control.

This clonotype was observed many times. The chain uses TRBV7-2 and TRBJ2-7; 7 bases match TRBD2. The V segment lost 1 base and the J segment 2 bases; nucleotides outside the gene matches: 5. Per germline, CDR1 SGHTA and CDR2 FQGNSA. The length of the CDR3 is 15 residues. In DNA, the CDR3 is TGTGCCAGCAGCTTAGGGGCCCGGGAGGCCTACGAGCAGTACTTC. Translation: CASSLGAREAYEQYF.

This chain uses TRBV28 with TRBJ2-7; 11 nucleotides align to TRBD1. Looked up from germline, CDR1 is MDHEN and CDR2 is SYDVKM. CDR3 length: 15 amino acids. Trimming took 6 bases from V and 3 from J; bases not matched to a gene: 7. The CDR3, as DNA: TGTGCCAGCAGAATCGGGACAGGGGGTCTCTACGAGCAGTACTTC. Protein product: CASRIGTGGLYEQYF. The whole variable domain, filled in from reference TRBV28 and TRBJ2-7, reads DVKVTQSSRYLVKRTGEKVFLECVQDMDHENMFWYRQDPGLGLRLIYFSYDVKMKEKGDIPEGYSVSREKKERFSLILESASTNQTSMYLCASRIGTGGLYEQYFGPGTRLTVT.

This clonotype was recorded many times. The chain joins TRBV7-6 to TRBJ2-1, with no clear D. V was pared by 0 bases and J by 4 bases, with 13 bases between. The germline gives CDR1 SGHVS, CDR2 FNYEAQ. The CDR3 contains 16 residues. Here the CDR3 reads CASSLALWERYNEQFF. The CDR3 DNA is TGTGCCAGCAGCTTAGCGCTCTGGGAAAGGTACAATGAGCAGTTCTTC.

The chain carries TRBV12-3 or TRBV12-4 and TRBJ1-2, with D uncertain. Between the trimmed V and J ends, which lost 3 bases and 10 bases, there was a span of 9 bases. This CDR3 is 11 amino acids long. In DNA, the CDR3 is TGTGCCAGCAGTTTTGGGTGGTTCTACACCTTC. This sequence encodes CASSFGWFYTF.

The chain combines TRBV5-1 with TRBJ2-5, with no clear D. Trimming left V 0 bases short and J 2 bases short, with 11 bases between. Germline CDR1 reads SGHRS; CDR2 reads YFSETQ. The CDR3 runs 15 residues. The CDR3 region has the DNA TGCGCCAGCAGCTTGGGCCGGAGAGAGCAAGAGACCCAGTACTTC. Amino acid sequence: CASSLGRREQETQYF.

The J gene is TRBJ1-2, the V gene TRBV19; a weak D match, TRBD1 (6 bases). V was shortened by 3 bases and J by 4 bases, with 9 bases between the two germline ends. The germline V gene has CDR1 LNHDA and CDR2 SQIVND (reference sequence). The CDR3 has 13 amino acids. CDR3 coding DNA: TGTGCCAGTAGTATGGGGACATCCTATGGCTACACCTTC. Translation gives CASSMGTSYGYTF.

The V and J genes are TRBV5-4 and TRBJ2-5; 8 bases agree with TRBD2. This CDR3 spans 17 amino acids. Germline trimming cut 0 bases from V and 4 bases from J; bases unmatched to any gene: 11. CDR1 and CDR2 from the germline V gene are SGHNT and YYREEE (reference sequence). The CDR3: CASSLGQLADSRETQYF. The CDR3 region has the DNA TGTGCCAGCAGCTTGGGGCAACTAGCGGACAGTCGAGAGACCCAGTACTTC.

This clonotype was detected only a few times. This chain connects TRBV6-2 or TRBV6-3 to TRBJ2-2; possibly TRBD2 for D (6 bases). V was shortened by 7 bases and J by 4 bases, with 13 bases between the two germline ends. The germline CDR1 and CDR2 sequences are MNHEY and SVGEGT. The CDR3 totals 14 residues. CDR3 in amino acids: CASIRGASTGELFF. In nucleotides, the CDR3 is TGTGCCAGCATTCGCGGGGCGAGCACCGGGGAGCTGTTTTTT.

This clonotype appeared a few times. The chain joins TRBV5-1 to TRBJ1-2; no reliable D call. CDR3 length: 15 amino acids. Trimming took off 0 bases at V and 4 bases at J, with 13 bases between the two ends. In germline, CDR1 is SGHRS, CDR2 YFSETQ. The CDR3 DNA reads TGCGCCAGCAGCTTGGATGGGAGCGAAGGCTATGGCTACACCTTC. Protein: CASSLDGSEGYGYTF.

This clonotype has just a few counts. The CDR3 DNA reads as TGCGCCAGCAGCCCACCCGGGACTAGCTTAAGCTCCTACGAGCAGTACTTC. Translation: CASSPPGTSLSSYEQYF. This chain connects TRBV5-1 to TRBJ2-7; 9 positions match TRBD2. The CDR3 is 17 residues long. Per the germline V gene, CDR1 is SGHRS and CDR2 is YFSETQ. The V segment lost 4 bases and the J segment 0 bases; nucleotides outside the gene matches: 11.

With respect to this clonotype: One end of the junction varies from germline; a read error may be responsible. The gene calls are TRBV12-3 or TRBV12-4 and TRBJ1-6; no definite D call. The CDR3 runs to 12 residues. CDR3 sequence: CASRLGVSPLHF. CDR3 nucleotide sequence: TGTGCCAGCAGATTAGGAGTTTCACCCCTCCACTTT.

The chain couples TRBV5-5 to TRBJ2-6; 9 bases map to TRBD1. The V and J ends lost 4 bases and 2 bases, in that order; junction bases with no gene match: 7. The CDR3 consists of 17 residues. The V gene's germline CDR1 is SGHKS and CDR2 YYEKEE (reference sequence). DNA of the CDR3: TGTGCCAGCAGCCTAACCACAGGGGGCCCTGGGGCCAACGTCCTGACTTTC. Encoded protein: CASSLTTGGPGANVLTF.

The chain combines TRBV10-3 with TRBJ2-1; TRBD1 aligns across 9 bases. V lost 2 bases to trimming and J lost 6 bases; unmatched junction nucleotides: 11. The germline V gene has CDR1 ENHRY and CDR2 SYGVKD. CDR3 length equals 17 residues. As DNA, the CDR3 is TGTGCCATCAGTGAGACCACACAGGGGGCGCGGGGCAATGAGCAGTTCTTC. Translated, it gives CAISETTQGARGNEQFF.

The sample holds a few counts of this clonotype. V gene TRBV7-2 combines with J gene TRBJ2-7; D is perhaps TRBD2 (6 bases). Germline CDR1 and CDR2: SGHTA and FQGNSA. The germline V and J ends were trimmed by 4 bases and 3 bases, with 7 bases remaining between them. This CDR3 spans 12 amino acids. The CDR3 DNA follows: TGTGCCAGCAGCTGGGGACTCTACGAGCAGTACTTC. Translation gives CASSWGLYEQYF.

This clonotype showed up just a few times. V is TRBV10-3 and J is TRBJ1-6; 7 bases agree with TRBD1. The ends lost 5 bases at V and 6 bases at J; junction bases unmatched: 10. The CDR3 is 16 amino acids. CDR1 is ENHRY and CDR2 is SYGVKD in the germline V gene. CDR3 in amino acids: CAISRTGDGGNSPLHF. Written as DNA, the CDR3 is TGTGCCATCAGTCGGACAGGTGATGGAGGTAATTCACCCCTCCACTTT.

This chain connects TRBV5-1 to TRBJ2-1, with 7 bases identical to TRBD1. Germline V CDR1 and CDR2: SGHRS, YFSETQ. The length of the CDR3 is 13 residues. Trimming removed 4 bases from V and 6 bases from J; junction bases left unmatched: 4. Here the CDR3 DNA reads TGCGCCAGCAGCGGACAGGTCTCCAATGAGCAGTTCTTC. Amino acid sequence: CASSGQVSNEQFF.

This chain joins TRBV7-3 and TRBJ2-1, with D tentatively TRBD2 (6 bases). The V end lost 1 base, the J end lost 7 bases, and 11 bases lay between the germline ends. Germline V gene data show CDR1 as SGHTA and CDR2 as FQGTGA. CDR3 length: 14 amino acids. CDR3 sequence reads: CASSLMSGRNEQFF. In DNA, the CDR3 is TGTGCCAGCAGCTTAATGTCAGGGAGGAATGAGCAGTTCTTC.

This clonotype has just a few counts. This rearrangement joins TRBV20-1 to TRBJ1-2; the D is unclear. The CDR3 has 14 residues. Germline V gene lookup returns CDR1 DFQATT and CDR2 SNEGSKA (reference sequence). Trimming pared 0 bases from V and 3 bases from J, leaving 11 bases between. CDR3 sequence: CSARDRGFDYGYTF. The CDR3 DNA is TGCAGTGCTAGAGATAGAGGTTTTGACTATGGCTACACCTTC.

The table lists this clonotype with many counts. The chain uses TRBV20-1 and TRBJ2-7, with TRBD2 identical over 9 bases. The CDR3 is 14 amino acids. The V segment lost 0 bases and the J segment 1 base; nucleotides outside the gene matches: 1. Looked up from germline, CDR1 is DFQATT and CDR2 is SNEGSKA (reference sequence). The DNA for the CDR3 is TGCAGTGCTAGAGATCTAGCGGGATCCTACGAGCAGTACTTC. It encodes CSARDLAGSYEQYF.

There are many counts of this clonotype. CDR3 nucleotide sequence: TGTGCCAGCAGTTTATCGTTGGGGCTCAGCACAGATACGCAGTATTTT. Translating it yields CASSLSLGLSTDTQYF. V gene TRBV12-3 or TRBV12-4 combines with J gene TRBJ2-3; tentatively, D is TRBD1 (5 bases). The CDR3 totals 16 residues. Between the trimmed V and J ends, which lost 2 bases and 0 bases, there was a span of 12 bases.

This clonotype was detected a few times. The J gene is TRBJ2-1, the V gene TRBV6-1; possible D gene TRBD2, 6 bases. The length of the CDR3 is 15 residues. The ends were cut back, 7 bases at V and 0 bases at J, with 13 bases in the middle. The V gene's germline CDR1 is MNHNS and CDR2 SASEGT. As DNA, the CDR3 is TGTGCCAGCACCCTAGGGACTGTCTCCTACAATGAGCAGTTCTTC. Protein product: CASTLGTVSYNEQFF.

This clonotype was found a few times. V usage is TRBV4-3 and J usage is TRBJ1-4; TRBD1 aligns across 7 bases. The CDR3 spans 14 residues. J gave up 6 bases and V 5 bases, and 6 bases lay outside the gene matches. The germline V gene has CDR1 LGHNA and CDR2 YSLEER. The CDR3 region is CASSATGAYEKLFF. The CDR3 DNA is TGCGCCAGCAGCGCAACAGGGGCTTATGAAAAACTGTTTTTT.

This clonotype was observed a handful of times. The genes are TRBV19 and TRBJ1-1; D call uncertain. Germline values: CDR1 LNHDA, CDR2 SQIVND (reference sequence). The ends were cut back, 3 bases at V and 5 bases at J, with 10 bases in the middle. CDR3 size: 13 residues. In nucleotides, the CDR3 is TGTGCCAGTAGTATCAGTCAGGTTACTGAAGCTTTCTTT. It specifies CASSISQVTEAFF.

The genes are TRBV4-1 and TRBJ2-2, with 10 nucleotides matching TRBD2. CDR1 and CDR2 from the germline V gene are MGHRA and YSYEKL. The trim removed 3 bases at V and 4 bases at J, leaving 8 bases unmatched. This CDR3 has 17 amino acids. CDR3 nucleotides: TGCGCCAGCAGCCAGGCCACGGGACTAGCGTTCACCGGGGAGCTGTTTTTT. Protein product: CASSQATGLAFTGELFF.

This clonotype was recorded at least ten times. V is TRBV29-1 and J is TRBJ1-1; 10 bases match TRBD1. This CDR3 spans 15 amino acids. V dropped 6 bases and J dropped 4; count of bases not matched to a gene: 11. Germline assignment: CDR1 SQVTM and CDR2 ANQGSEA. As DNA, the CDR3 is TGCAGCGTCGTCCAAACGGGACAGGGGATCACTGAAGCTTTCTTT. Residues: CSVVQTGQGITEAFF.

Many counts were recorded for this clonotype. The chain carries TRBV4-3 and TRBJ2-2; 9 bases are shared with TRBD2. The CDR3 contains 16 residues. CDR1 and CDR2 from the germline V gene are LGHNA and YSLEER. V was pared by 4 bases and J by 1 base, with 4 bases of the junction left unmatched. The CDR3 bases are TGCGCCAGCAGCCTGCCAGCGGGAGGGAACACCGGGGAGCTGTTTTTT. This gives the protein CASSLPAGGNTGELFF.

This clonotype was counted only a few times. The chain links TRBV3-1 to TRBJ2-3; 7 bases fit TRBD2. The germline V gene encodes CDR1 LGHDT and CDR2 YNNKEL (reference sequence). Germline trimming cut 4 bases from V and 3 bases from J; bases unmatched to any gene: 7. The CDR3 has 15 amino acids. Written as DNA, the CDR3 is TGTGCCAGCAGCCGATGGGGGGAGGGGACAGATACGCAGTATTTT. Protein product: CASSRWGEGTDTQYF.

This clonotype appeared many times. V gene TRBV27 combines with J gene TRBJ1-5; 9 bases match TRBD1. Germline trimming cut 6 bases from V and 0 bases from J; bases unmatched to any gene: 12. The CDR3 covers 18 residues. Germline assignment: CDR1 MNHEY and CDR2 SMNVEV (reference sequence). CDR3 sequence (DNA): TGTGCCAGCAGCGCCGGGACAGGGAATCCAAATAGCAATCAGCCCCAGCATTTT. This encodes CASSAGTGNPNSNQPQHF.

This clonotype was seen repeatedly, ten times or more. V and J are TRBV20-1 and TRBJ2-1, with D uncertain. V lost 6 bases and J lost 5, with 8 bases in between. Germline-derived CDR1 and CDR2 are DFQATT and SNEGSKA (reference sequence). The CDR3 is made up of 11 amino acids. For the CDR3, the DNA is TGCAGTGCACTTCAGAACAATGAGCAGTTCTTC. It is translated as CSALQNNEQFF.

This clonotype turned up a few times. J is TRBJ2-5 and V is TRBV7-2; D is uncertain. Germline CDR1 SGHTA, CDR2 FQGNSA. Trimming cost V 5 bases and J 5 bases, with 18 bases left between them. The length of the CDR3 is 15 residues. The CDR3 DNA reads TGTGCCAGCAGCACAAGGACCTACCATGGGGAGACCCAGTACTTC. Protein: CASSTRTYHGETQYF.